Each of the 10 T cell receptor beta chains below was sequenced from the same sample in a study of T cell responses to AZD1222 COVID-19 vaccine. Method: immunoSEQ multiplex PCR; TCRdb's copy keeps in-frame clones and lacks some. The table has some 130,000 clones, about 93% seen once. The sample consisted of peripheral blood, taken on day 0 of AZD1222 vaccination. Source of these receptors: an adult in good health.

The CDR3 reads CASSSGQGKDSPLHF. In nucleotides, the CDR3 is TGCGCCAGCAGCTCGGGACAGGGAAAAGATTCACCCCTCCACTTT. The chain uses TRBV5-1 and TRBJ1-6, with 9 bases lining up with TRBD1. Germline V lookup: CDR1 SGHRS, CDR2 YFSETQ. V gave up 3 bases and J gave up 8 bases; unmatched junction bases: 6. The CDR3 is made up of 15 amino acids.

The chain links TRBV10-3 to TRBJ2-7; D call uncertain. Trimming cost V 3 bases and J 0 bases, with 9 bases left between them. CDR1 is ENHRY and CDR2 is SYGVKD in the germline V gene. This CDR3 is 14 amino acids long. CDR3 amino acids: CAISDSRGSYEQYF. The CDR3, as DNA: TGTGCCATCAGTGACTCAAGAGGCTCCTACGAGCAGTACTTC.

V and J are TRBV6-5 and TRBJ1-1, with D maybe TRBD1 (6 bases). The CDR3 contains 14 residues. V shed 2 bases and J shed 1 base, with 8 bases lying between them. Germline V gene lookup returns CDR1 MNHEY and CDR2 SVGAGI. CDR3 coding DNA: TGTGCCAGCAGTTACGTCAGGGGGAACACTGAAGCTTTCTTT. The encoded protein is CASSYVRGNTEAFF.

The chain carries TRBV7-2 and TRBJ1-5; perhaps TRBD1 as D (5 bases). Germline V gene data show CDR1 as SGHTA and CDR2 as FQGNSA. V was cut by 1 base and J by 6 bases, with 10 bases left in between. The CDR3 covers 14 residues. CDR3 residues: CASSLDGTPQPQHF. The CDR3, as DNA: TGTGCCAGCAGCTTAGATGGGACCCCTCAGCCCCAGCATTTT.

This clone was seen once. This rearrangement joins TRBV7-8 to TRBJ1-6, with unresolved D. The CDR3 is 16 amino acids. Trimming removed 1 base from V and 6 bases from J, with 13 bases in between. Germline loops: CDR1 SGHVS, CDR2 FQNEAQ. The CDR3 reads CASSLVQPRLNSPLHF. As DNA, the CDR3 is TGTGCCAGCAGCTTAGTCCAACCACGGCTTAATTCACCCCTCCACTTT. The variable domain in full, completed from reference TRBV7-8 and TRBJ1-6, reads GAGVSQSPRYKVAKRGQDVALRCDPISGHVSLFWYQQALGQGPEFLTYFQNEAQLDKSGLPSDRFFAERPEGSVSTLKIQRTQQEDSAVYLCASSLVQPRLNSPLHFGNGTRLTVT.

In this sample, this clone turned up a few times. This rearrangement joins TRBV9 to TRBJ2-3, with D possibly being TRBD2 (6 bases). The germline gives CDR1 SGDLS, CDR2 YYNGEE. This CDR3 region has 16 residues. V lost 3 bases, J lost 3 bases, and 17 bases lay in between. The CDR3 coding sequence is TGTGCCAGCAGCGGGGGGACTCCCCGGGGAACAGATACGCAGTATTTT. Translation: CASSGGTPRGTDTQYF. The full variable domain, rest sourced from reference TRBV9 and TRBJ2-3, is DSGVTQTPKHLITATGQRVTLRCSPRSGDLSVYWYQQSLDQGLQFLIQYYNGEERAKGNILERFSAQQFPDLHSELNLSSLELGDSALYFCASSGGTPRGTDTQYFGPGTRLTVL.

This clone has only a few counts. V gene TRBV11-3 combines with J gene TRBJ1-6, with D unclear. Deletions cut 1 base from V and 9 bases from J, with 10 bases between. The CDR3 runs to 14 residues. CDR1 SGHNT and CDR2 YENEEA come from the germline V gene. This CDR3 is CASSLALEGSPLHF. CDR3 DNA: TGTGCCAGCAGCTTAGCCCTAGAGGGTTCACCCCTCCACTTT. Full variable domain (missing parts from reference TRBV11-3 and TRBJ1-6): EAGVVQSPRYKIIEKKQPVAFWCNPISGHNTLYWYLQNLGQGPELLIRYENEEAVDDSQLPKDRFSAERLKGVDSTLKIQPAELGDSAVYLCASSLALEGSPLHFGNGTRLTVT.

The rearrangement joins TRBV16 to TRBJ1-4; D might be TRBD1 (6 bases). Germline V gene lookup returns CDR1 KGHSY and CDR2 FQNENV. The CDR3 contains 16 residues. V was clipped by 1 base and J by 7 bases, with 16 bases between them. Here the CDR3 DNA reads TGTGCCAGCAGCCAATTTCTCAGGGGAGGAGGTGAAAAACTGTTTTTT. It encodes CASSQFLRGGGEKLFF.

The rearrangement joins TRBV14 to TRBJ2-3; D gene ambiguous. Germline V gene lookup returns CDR1 SGHDN and CDR2 FVKESK. V dropped 3 bases and J dropped 2 bases, with 12 bases sitting between them. The CDR3 extends over 15 amino acids. CDR3 sequence: CASSHLVADTDTQYF. The CDR3 DNA is TGTGCCAGCAGCCATTTGGTGGCGGACACAGATACGCAGTATTTT.

V usage is TRBV18 and J usage is TRBJ2-1; TRBD1 is a possible D gene (5 bases). With 4 bases removed from V and 4 bases from J, the gap between germline ends came to 11 bases. The CDR3 has 14 amino acids. Per the germline V gene, CDR1 is KGHSH and CDR2 is LQKENI. CDR3: CASSRTQGYNEQFF. The CDR3 DNA reads TGTGCCAGCTCACGGACCCAGGGTTACAATGAGCAGTTCTTC.